A selection of T cell receptor beta chains follows, all from one sample in a study of T cell responses to AZD1222 COVID-19 vaccine. TCRdb keeps only in-frame clones here, not all; method: immunoSEQ multiplex PCR. There are some 100,000 clones in the sample; around nine tenths occur only once, and about 3% lies in the top ten. The sequencing here drew on peripheral blood, taken on day 0 of AZD1222 vaccination. The receptors shown here come from an adult in good health. The conserved cysteine and the conserved F or W are not part of the CDR3 here.

v_call cdr3_aa
TRBV7-2 ASSLAQSSYNEQF
TRBV9 ASSVAPGGPRSDTQY
TRBV4-3 ASSQALMNTEAF
TRBV19 ASSIGLRQPQH
TRBV6-2/TRBV6-3 ASSYSGSLSPQH
TRBV20-1 SASSTQGNKNTGELF
TRBV6-5 ASRPTGGGWNTIY
TRBV18 ASSPGGEEQY
TRBV7-9 ASSTGGEQY
TRBV19 ASSPYPDGGYGYT
TRBV6-5 ASSYSGGARTEAF
TRBV6-2/TRBV6-3 ASSYGPGELF
TRBV5-6 ASSQRGQVGTEAF
TRBV2 ASRGTGTALSYNSPLH
TRBV28 ASSLVGKEAF
TRBV7-2 ASSVTTPGNEQF
TRBV5-4 ASSLLHDGDYGYT
TRBV25-1 ASRGTGITEAF
TRBV7-9 ASSLGLGAPNQPQH
TRBV6-5 ASGTSGSNEQF
TRBV5-5 ASSLGLTEAF
TRBV7-2 ASSLSLRGGGKLF
TRBV18 ASSPRGGDYGYT
TRBV7-3 ASSSQGGNEQF
TRBV10-3 AISESKGGSGYT
TRBV4-2 ASSQDLQGEEGETQY
TRBV25-1 ASSEIGGGYGYT
TRBV29-1 SAHGGGLSHTEAF
TRBV4-3 ASSQTVGGTEAF
TRBV24-1 ATSKTGVSDYGYT
TRBV2 ASSGTPGQNKQF
TRBV15 ATSRDRGRGITEAF
TRBV2 ASSADRGRLETQY
TRBV10-2 ASSGGRAYYEQY